What follows are 29 T cell receptor beta chains derived from one specimen sequenced in a study of shared clonotypes between healthy human individuals. Here immunoSEQ multiplex PCR was the method, and the copy in TCRdb shows in-frame clones only, minus some. The sample has about 2.4 million clones, over 85% seen once. The sample was naive CD4+ T cells from PBMCs. Specified subset: CD45RA+ positively selected. Receptor source: a man in his late teens or twenties in good health. Some clones in this sample may be carry-over from other donors' samples.

J is TRBJ2-7 and V is TRBV6-6, with 10 positions matching TRBD2. CDR1 and CDR2 from the germline V gene are MNHNY and SVGAGI (reference sequence). This CDR3 is built from 16 residues. V lost 6 bases and J lost 2; bases outside the gene matches: 10. CDR3 residues: CASSDLSGRRTYEQYF. CDR3 nucleotides: TGTGCCAGCAGCGACCTTAGCGGGAGGCGTACCTACGAGCAGTACTTC.

The chain recombines TRBV28 with TRBJ1-4; D remains ambiguous. Germline CDR1 reads MDHEN; CDR2 reads SYDVKM. There are 15 residues in the CDR3. The germline V and J ends were trimmed by 1 base and 4 bases, with 10 bases remaining between them. CDR3 amino acids: CASSLSVSYNEKLFF. The CDR3, as DNA: TGTGCCAGCAGTTTATCGGTGTCCTATAATGAAAAACTGTTTTTT.

V is TRBV4-2 and J is TRBJ2-5, with 11 positions matching TRBD2. With the DNA end fitting TRBJ2-7 better, the J assignment may be wrong. This CDR3 comprises 15 residues. Germline CDR1 reads LGHNA; CDR2 reads YNFKEQ. The chain's CDR3 is CASSRGTSGTYEQYF. For the CDR3, the DNA is TGTGCCAGCAGCCGCGGGACTAGCGGCACCTACGAGCAGTACTTC.

The count of this clone is one. This rearrangement joins TRBV14 to TRBJ2-4, with TRBD2 identical over 7 bases. Per the germline V gene, CDR1 is SGHDN and CDR2 is FVKESK. V lost 2 bases to trimming and J lost 6 bases; unmatched junction nucleotides: 13. The CDR3 has 17 amino acids. The CDR3 DNA reads TGTGCCAGCAGCCAATACGAGGGGAGACCGGGGGGAAACATTCAGTACTTC. It is translated as CASSQYEGRPGGNIQYF.

The chain has TRBV7-9 and TRBJ2-4, with TRBD2 as a possible D gene (6 bases). CDR1 is SEHNR and CDR2 is FQNEAQ in the germline V gene (reference sequence). Trimming removed 5 bases from V and 3 bases from J, with 23 bases in between. The CDR3 has 18 amino acids. CDR3 bases: TGTGCCAGCAGCCCCAGATCGCGGGGCTATCCGGGCAAAAACATTCAGTACTTC. Its protein product is CASSPRSRGYPGKNIQYF. The full variable domain, its missing parts supplied by reference TRBV7-9 and TRBJ2-4, is DTGVSQNPRHKITKRGQNVTFRCDPISEHNRLYWYRQTLGQGPEFLTYFQNEAQLEKSRLLSDRFSAERPKGSFSTLEIQRTEQGDSAMYLCASSPRSRGYPGKNIQYFGAGTRLSVL.

This sequence joins TRBV7-2 and TRBJ2-2; 7 nucleotides agree with TRBD1. This CDR3 is built from 15 residues. CDR1 SGHTA and CDR2 FQGNSA come from the germline V gene. With V trimmed by 1 base and J by 5 bases, 4 bases remained unmatched. The CDR3 loop is CASSLGTGSTGELFF. The CDR3 coding sequence is TGTGCCAGCAGCTTAGGGACAGGATCGACCGGGGAGCTGTTTTTT.

This chain uses TRBV7-3 with TRBJ2-1; D may be TRBD2 (5 bases). The CDR3 length is 13 residues. Trimming took off 1 base at V and 8 bases at J, with 9 bases between the two ends. Germline CDR1 SGHTA, CDR2 FQGTGA. The CDR3, as DNA: TGTGCCAGCAGCTTAAGGCCTAGCTATGAGCAGTTCTTC. This gives the protein CASSLRPSYEQFF.

To note about this clone: This sample also contains other DNA sequences that code for the same CDR3. The rearrangement uses TRBV18 and TRBJ2-7; D gene unclear. CDR1 and CDR2 (germline): KGHSH, LQKENI. The ends were cut back, 5 bases at V and 4 bases at J, with 6 bases in the middle. CDR3 length: 11 residues. The CDR3 protein is CASSASYEQYF. The CDR3 bases are TGTGCCAGCTCAGCCTCGTACGAGCAGTACTTC.

The chain uses TRBV6-6 and TRBJ2-7, with TRBD1 identical over 7 bases. After removal of 4 bases from V and 7 bases from J, the junction contained 4 bases not matched to a gene. Per germline, CDR1 MNHNY and CDR2 SVGAGI (reference sequence). The CDR3 is 12 amino acids. CDR3 sequence: CASSWTGWEQYF. DNA of the CDR3: TGTGCCAGCAGTTGGACAGGCTGGGAGCAGTACTTC.

The J gene is TRBJ1-2, the V gene TRBV15; TRBD1 agrees at 8 bases. CDR1 and CDR2 (germline): LNHNV, YYDKDF (reference sequence). The CDR3 extends over 17 amino acids. Trimming took 0 bases from V and 4 from J; bases not matched to a gene: 10. The CDR3 spells CATSRDTLTGARYGYTF. As DNA, the CDR3 is TGTGCCACCAGCAGAGACACCTTGACAGGGGCCCGCTATGGCTACACCTTC.

This clone was counted once. V gene TRBV28 combines with J gene TRBJ1-1, with a possible D match to TRBD1 (6 bases). The CDR3 has 16 residues. CDR1 MDHEN and CDR2 SYDVKM come from the germline V gene. Trimming cost V 3 bases and J 6 bases, with 20 bases left between them. In DNA form, the CDR3 reads TGTGCCAGCAGTTTCCGCCTCAGCTTTACAGGGCCTGAAGCTTTCTTT. Amino acids: CASSFRLSFTGPEAFF.

The chain couples TRBV4-2 to TRBJ2-7; D gene ambiguous. The CDR3 is 14 residues long. With 1 base removed from V and 2 bases from J, the gap between germline ends came to 9 bases. Germline CDR1 LGHNA, CDR2 YNFKEQ. For the CDR3, the DNA is TGTGCCAGCAGCCAAGGATTTCGAACCTACGAGCAGTACTTC. Translated: CASSQGFRTYEQYF.

The V call is TRBV30, the J call TRBJ1-2, with D tentatively TRBD1 (6 bases). In germline, CDR1 is GTSNPN, CDR2 SVGIG (reference sequence). The CDR3 is 14 amino acids. V lost 2 bases and J lost 6, with 16 bases in between. CDR3 residues: CAWSSTGEEHGYTF. The CDR3 region has the DNA TGTGCCTGGAGTTCGACAGGTGAAGAACATGGCTACACCTTC.

This clone was picked up a small number of times. This sample includes further DNA sequences coding for the same CDR3. The genes are TRBV2 and TRBJ1-1; D is possibly TRBD1 (6 bases). The CDR3 sequence is 13 residues long. Germline V gene sequence: CDR1 SNHLY, CDR2 FYNNEI. Deletions cut 6 bases from V and 2 bases from J, with 10 bases between. CDR3 bases: TGTGCCAGCAGCCTACAGGGAAACACTGAAGCTTTCTTT. Its protein is CASSLQGNTEAFF.

The chain uses TRBV5-1 and TRBJ2-5; 7 bases agree with TRBD2. The CDR3 consists of 15 residues. The junction had 6 bases not matched to a gene; V was cut back by 3 bases and J by 1 base. Germline V gene data show CDR1 as SGHRS and CDR2 as YFSETQ. The CDR3 nucleotides are TGCGCCAGCAGCTCTACTAGCGAACCCCAAGAGACCCAGTACTTC. Amino acid sequence: CASSSTSEPQETQYF. The full variable domain, rest sourced from reference TRBV5-1 and TRBJ2-5, is KAGVTQTPRYLIKTRGQQVTLSCSPISGHRSVSWYQQTPGQGLQFLFEYFSETQRNKGNFPGRFSGRQFSNSRSEMNVSTLELGDSALYLCASSSTSEPQETQYFGPGTRLLVL.

The V and J genes are TRBV7-2 and TRBJ2-3, with D unclear. Germline CDR1 SGHTA, CDR2 FQGNSA. The CDR3 runs to 16 residues. V dropped 2 bases and J dropped 0 bases, with 12 bases sitting between them. The CDR3 sequence is CASSLMGSSSTDTQYF. The CDR3 bases are TGTGCCAGCAGCTTAATGGGTAGCTCCAGCACAGATACGCAGTATTTT.

The V call is TRBV19, the J call TRBJ1-2; a possible D gene is TRBD1 (5 bases). The length of the CDR3 is 14 residues. Trimming shortened V by 10 bases and J by 4 bases, and 19 bases separated the two germline ends. Germline CDR1 is LNHDA and CDR2 is SQIVND (reference sequence). The CDR3 DNA is TGTGCCACCGGAAAACTTGGGGACGTCTATGGCTACACCTTC. This codes for CATGKLGDVYGYTF. Full variable domain (rest looked up from reference TRBV19 and TRBJ1-2): DGGITQSPKYLFRKEGQNVTLSCEQNLNHDAMYWYRQDPGQGLRLIYYSQIVNDFQKGDIAEGYSVSREKKESFPLTVTSAQKNPTAFYLCATGKLGDVYGYTFGSGTRLTVV.

V gene TRBV14 combines with J gene TRBJ2-2; D ambiguous. V shed 1 base and J shed 4 bases, with 7 bases lying between them. This CDR3 spans 14 amino acids. Germline-derived CDR1 and CDR2 are SGHDN and FVKESK. Written as DNA, the CDR3 is TGTGCCAGCAGCCAAGTAGCAGGCACCGGGGAGCTGTTTTTT. Its translation: CASSQVAGTGELFF. The complete variable domain, with remaining parts taken from reference TRBV14 and TRBJ2-2, reads EAGVTQFPSHSVIEKGQTVTLRCDPISGHDNLYWYRRVMGKEIKFLLHFVKESKQDESGMPNNRFLAERTGGTYSTLKVQPAELEDSGVYFCASSQVAGTGELFFGEGSRLTVL.

The rearrangement joins TRBV27 to TRBJ2-7; 9 nucleotides align to TRBD1. Looked up from germline, CDR1 is MNHEY and CDR2 is SMNVEV (reference sequence). The CDR3 sequence is 14 residues long. V shed 8 bases and J 5 bases; nucleotides not matched to a gene: 10. The CDR3 spells CASVARDRANEQYF. The CDR3 nucleotides read TGTGCCAGCGTTGCCCGGGACAGGGCTAACGAGCAGTACTTC.

This clone has only one observation. The V call is TRBV5-1, the J call TRBJ2-5; TRBD2 matches at 8 bases. V dropped 4 bases and J dropped 3; count of bases not matched to a gene: 8. This CDR3 has 15 amino acids. The V gene's germline CDR1 is SGHRS and CDR2 YFSETQ. The CDR3 reads CASSRASGLKETQYF. In DNA form, the CDR3 reads TGCGCCAGCAGCAGGGCTAGCGGGCTTAAAGAGACCCAGTACTTC.

The chain combines TRBV28 with TRBJ1-5; D is perhaps TRBD1 (5 bases). V was pared by 9 bases and J by 11 bases, with 26 bases between. The CDR3 runs to 15 residues. Germline V lookup: CDR1 MDHEN, CDR2 SYDVKM. DNA of the CDR3: TGTGCCAGTACGCCCGGGGCCCGCCCAAGTCTGACCCAGCATTTT. Protein: CASTPGARPSLTQHF.

V is TRBV19 and J is TRBJ2-7; TRBD1 is a possible D gene (6 bases). Germline CDR1 reads LNHDA; CDR2 reads SQIVND (reference sequence). This CDR3 spans 16 amino acids. Trimming pared 2 bases from V and 1 base from J, leaving 15 bases between. In nucleotides, the CDR3 is TGTGCCAGTAGTATAATATCGGGGACACCTTCCTACGAGCAGTACTTC. Its translation: CASSIISGTPSYEQYF.

The V gene is TRBV6-5, the J gene TRBJ2-5; 10 positions agree with TRBD1. CDR1 is MNHEY and CDR2 is SVGAGI in the germline V gene. With 10 bases clipped from V and 6 bases from J, the junction kept 11 bases outside the gene matches. This CDR3 has 14 amino acids. The CDR3 DNA sequence: TGTGCCACAGCAGGGACAGGGGTTTTGCAGACCCAGTACTTC. Translated: CATAGTGVLQTQYF.

The rearrangement joins TRBV19 to TRBJ2-7; no firm D call. V lost 2 bases to trimming and J lost 6 bases, with 8 bases between them. CDR1 and CDR2 (germline): LNHDA, SQIVND (reference sequence). The CDR3 has 12 residues. Here the CDR3 reads CASSIWGGEQYF. CDR3 DNA sequence: TGTGCCAGTAGTATATGGGGTGGCGAGCAGTACTTC.

This clone was recorded once. This rearrangement joins TRBV19 to TRBJ2-5; unclear D gene. Trimming left V 4 bases short and J 5 bases short, with 11 bases between. CDR1 is LNHDA and CDR2 is SQIVND in the germline V gene (reference sequence). There are 13 residues in the CDR3. CDR3 DNA: TGTGCCAGTAGTAGGGCAGCCCCCGAGACCCAGTACTTC. Encoded protein: CASSRAAPETQYF.

The chain links TRBV28 to TRBJ2-1; 14 nucleotides line up with TRBD2. This CDR3 contains 16 residues. The germline V gene encodes CDR1 MDHEN and CDR2 SYDVKM. The J segment lost 9 bases and the V segment lost 5 bases, leaving 9 bases of the junction unmatched. The CDR3: CASSGGTSGSWGEQFF. The CDR3 coding sequence is TGTGCCAGCAGTGGCGGGACTAGCGGGAGTTGGGGTGAGCAGTTCTTC.

This chain connects TRBV11-2 to TRBJ2-1; 13 bases map to TRBD2. The CDR3 spans 16 residues. Germline trimming cut 3 bases from V and 7 bases from J; bases unmatched to any gene: 6. Germline CDR1 is SGHAT and CDR2 is FQNNGV. The CDR3 here is CASSFTSGRAWNEQFF. The CDR3, as DNA: TGTGCCAGCAGCTTCACTAGCGGGAGGGCGTGGAATGAGCAGTTCTTC.

J is TRBJ2-6 and V is TRBV25-1, with TRBD1 matching 9 bases. This CDR3 has 17 amino acids. Germline V gene lookup returns CDR1 MGHDK and CDR2 SYGVNS. J lost 2 bases, V lost 1 base, and 3 bases had no gene match. The CDR3 spells CASSESTGGPGANVLTF. CDR3 sequence (DNA): TGTGCCAGCAGTGAATCAACAGGGGGCCCTGGGGCCAACGTCCTGACTTTC. Combining the CDR3 with reference TRBV25-1 and TRBJ2-6 gives the whole variable domain EADIYQTPRYLVIGTGKKITLECSQTMGHDKMYWYQQDPGMELHLIHYSYGVNSTEKGDLSSESTVSRIRTEHFPLTLESARPSHTSQYLCASSESTGGPGANVLTFGAGSRLTVL.

The CDR3, as DNA: TGTGCCAGTAGTATCTTCAAAAGGTTGGCCTACAATGAGCAGTTCTTC. Encoded protein: CASSIFKRLAYNEQFF. J is TRBJ2-1 and V is TRBV19, with D hard to call. The CDR3 extends over 16 amino acids. Germline CDR1 is LNHDA and CDR2 is SQIVND (reference sequence). With 3 bases removed from V and 2 bases from J, the gap between germline ends came to 14 bases.